This T cell receptor beta chain was documented in a study of shared clonotypes between healthy human individuals. Overall study context: Three plates were used per donor for CD4 naive, three for CD4 memory, two for CD8 naive and one for CD8 memory. Study results and caveats: Clonotype sharing among donors was expected to depend on sequencing depth.

Study processing details: Filtering differed, since immunoSEQ gave only junction sequences and no quality scores. Repertoires were generated with immunoSEQ multiplex PCR, while TCRdb's copy carries only in-frame clones and drops some. The V and J calls and clone size were taken over from that table, and D and trimming were inferred from the DNA. The sample holds some 2 million clones, approximately 95% seen once. The naive CD8 subset, CD45RO-negative cells positively selected for CCR7, excluded terminally differentiated effector memory CD45RA+ cells. On this clone: Its antigen is not identified.

Source material: naive CD8+ T cells sorted from blood. This receptor was identified in a man aged 18 to 29 in good health.

The CDR3 coding sequence is TGTGCCAGCAGTTCCCTGGGTCTCGATACGCAGTATTTT. Translated: CASSSLGLDTQYF. V gene TRBV6-5 combines with J gene TRBJ2-3; D not certain. The CDR3 loop spans 13 amino acids. V was cut by 4 bases and J by 6 bases, with 11 bases left in between. Germline-derived CDR1 and CDR2 are MNHEY and SVGAGI.